Sequencing of this T cell receptor (beta chain) was carried out in a study of T-cell memory formation after mild COVID-19. Study details: Clustering of TCRs was largely donor specific.

5'RACE primed from the constant segment yielded TCR alpha and TCR beta cDNA libraries bearing sample barcodes and UMIs. TCRdb passed the 5' RACE reads through MiXCR, listing each CDR3 protein once. The sample includes 150,000 to 200,000 distinct CDR3 sequences, about 28% of them seen just once. Study outcomes and limitations: Clones that shrank (day 15 to 85) were balanced CD4/CD8, whereas later expanders leaned CD4+. Prior to infection, memory already included some responding clones, suggesting cross-reactive memory joined.

Of note for this clonotype: Its target is unknown.

CDR3 length: 16 residues. Germline CDR1 and CDR2: KGHSH and LQKENI. V shed 1 base and J 1 base; nucleotides not matched to a gene: 5. The source is an adult woman who had mild COVID-19 (a few samples of this study predate the infection). Cell type and time point are not known. Sequenced material: PBMCs or a T cell subset sorted from them (not recorded which). The V and J genes are TRBV18 and TRBJ1-1; TRBD1 matches at 8 bases. The chain's CDR3 is CASSPLGTGTNTEAFF. The CDR3 nucleotides are TGTGCCAGCTCACCACTCGGGACAGGAACGAACACTGAAGCTTTCTTT.